The rows below give T cell receptor beta chains drawn from one sample of a study of blood T cell repertoires in COVID-19. This table comes from immunoSEQ multiplex PCR, and its TCRdb copy is limited to in-frame clones, with some not included. The sample carries more than 150,000 clones, roughly four fifths recorded once. Specimen: peripheral blood. Source of these receptors: a woman in her twenties or thirties with acute or convalescent COVID-19. Each CDR3 is given with its conserved first and last residue. Fields, in order: J gene, D gene, clone size, V gene, CDR3 protein, CDR3 DNA. The D gene is left open where the match is weak. For some rows the clone size is stated as once, few or many, or as a class when expanded; others skip it.

J gene: TRBJ2-7; D gene: TRBD2; clone size: -; V gene: TRBV28; CDR3 protein: CASRRTSGSYEQYF; CDR3 DNA: TGTGCCAGCAGGCGGACTAGCGGCTCCTACGAGCAGTACTTC
J gene: TRBJ1-1; D gene: -; clone size: -; V gene: TRBV18; CDR3 protein: CASAGVNTEAFF; CDR3 DNA: TGTGCCAGCGCAGGGGTGAACACTGAAGCTTTCTTT
J gene: TRBJ1-5; D gene: TRBD1; clone size: few; V gene: TRBV19; CDR3 protein: CASTPRQGAINQPQHF; CDR3 DNA: TGTGCCAGTACCCCTCGCCAGGGGGCCATCAATCAGCCCCAGCATTTT
J gene: TRBJ2-7; D gene: -; clone size: -; V gene: TRBV7-8; CDR3 protein: CASSLRGSDEQYF; CDR3 DNA: TGTGCCAGCAGCCTTCGAGGGTCGGACGAGCAGTACTTC
J gene: TRBJ1-3; D gene: -; clone size: -; V gene: TRBV9; CDR3 protein: CASSVVGRLFSGNTIYF; CDR3 DNA: TGTGCCAGCAGCGTAGTGGGCAGGCTCTTCTCTGGAAACACCATATATTTT
J gene: TRBJ1-2; D gene: -; clone size: -; V gene: TRBV12-3/TRBV12-4; CDR3 protein: CASLAVLYGYTF; CDR3 DNA: TGTGCCAGCCTGGCAGTCCTTTATGGCTACACCTTC
J gene: TRBJ2-7; D gene: TRBD1; clone size: few; V gene: TRBV4-3; CDR3 protein: CASSEGPGQGAGEQYF; CDR3 DNA: TGCGCCAGCAGCGAAGGGCCGGGACAGGGGGCTGGCGAGCAGTACTTC
J gene: TRBJ2-7; D gene: TRBD2; clone size: few; V gene: TRBV7-6; CDR3 protein: CASSLVAGLSYEQYF; CDR3 DNA: TGTGCCAGCAGCTTAGTAGCGGGACTCTCCTACGAGCAGTACTTC
J gene: TRBJ2-1; D gene: TRBD2; clone size: -; V gene: TRBV19; CDR3 protein: CASSAFRLAGGANEQFF; CDR3 DNA: TGTGCCAGTAGTGCCTTCAGACTAGCGGGAGGTGCGAATGAGCAGTTCTTC
J gene: TRBJ1-6; D gene: TRBD1; clone size: once; V gene: TRBV28; CDR3 protein: CASNLGQNSPLHF; CDR3 DNA: TGTGCCAGCAACCTGGGACAGAATTCACCCCTCCACTTT
J gene: TRBJ2-7; D gene: TRBD2; clone size: -; V gene: TRBV7-2; CDR3 protein: CASSLGLAGGGYEQYF; CDR3 DNA: TGTGCCAGCAGCTTAGGCCTAGCGGGAGGTGGGTACGAGCAGTACTTC
J gene: TRBJ2-3; D gene: TRBD1; clone size: -; V gene: TRBV13; CDR3 protein: CASSVQGGTDTQYF; CDR3 DNA: TGTGCCAGCAGCGTACAGGGGGGCACAGATACGCAGTATTTT
J gene: TRBJ1-6; D gene: -; clone size: -; V gene: TRBV19; CDR3 protein: CATQDGRNSPLHF; CDR3 DNA: TGTGCCACACAGGACGGCCGGAATTCACCCCTCCACTTT
J gene: TRBJ1-1; D gene: TRBD1; clone size: -; V gene: TRBV11-1; CDR3 protein: CASSAGDRGGTEAFF; CDR3 DNA: TGTGCCAGCAGCGCCGGGGACAGGGGGGGCACTGAAGCTTTCTTT
J gene: TRBJ1-5; D gene: TRBD1; clone size: -; V gene: TRBV29-1; CDR3 protein: CSVGGTGDQPQHF; CDR3 DNA: TGCAGCGTTGGAGGGACAGGGGATCAGCCCCAGCATTTT
J gene: TRBJ1-2; D gene: -; clone size: few; V gene: TRBV4-1; CDR3 protein: CASSQDLRAEGSYGYTF; CDR3 DNA: TGCGCCAGCAGCCAAGATCTTCGGGCCGAGGGATCCTATGGCTACACCTTC